Listed below are T cell receptor beta chains from one sample, sequenced in a study of CD4 T cells in relation to SARS-CoV-2 and coronaviruses. The protocol was immunoSEQ multiplex PCR, while the TCRdb copy is restricted to in-frame clones and leaves out a portion. The sample lists under 45,000 clones; under 90% were seen once. Antigens for these TCRs are unknown. The sample was naive CD4+ T cells from PBMCs, cultured in vitro. The origin of the receptors is an adult with COVID-19. The CDR3 runs from the conserved cysteine through the conserved F or W. A D gene is named only where the DNA matches it firmly. The size field is filled for only some rows; it gives once, few, many or a size class.

d_call	v_call	j_call	clone_size	cdr3_aa	cdr3_nt
NA	TRBV12-3/TRBV12-4	TRBJ2-1	NA	CASSREGGNEQFF	TGTGCCAGCAGTCGGGAAGGAGGGAATGAGCAGTTCTTC
TRBD1	TRBV7-2	TRBJ2-1	NA	CASSLDRDPYNEQFF	TGTGCCAGCAGCTTGGACAGGGACCCCTACAATGAGCAGTTCTTC
NA	TRBV19	TRBJ2-1	few	CASSSLGGIYNEQFF	TGTGCCAGTAGTTCTCTCGGCGGGATCTACAATGAGCAGTTCTTC
NA	TRBV24-1	TRBJ2-3	NA	CATSDFQGGGSTDTQYF	TGTGCCACCAGTGATTTCCAGGGGGGAGGTAGCACAGATACGCAGTATTTT
NA	TRBV7-9	TRBJ1-1	NA	CASSLSPGRQNTEAFF	TGTGCCAGCAGCCTGTCCCCCGGACGCCAGAACACTGAAGCTTTCTTT
NA	TRBV20-1	TRBJ2-3	NA	CSARRSDTQYF	TGCAGTGCTAGGCGCTCAGATACGCAGTATTTT
TRBD1	TRBV24-1	TRBJ1-2	NA	CATSDPRTGNYGYTF	TGTGCCACCAGTGATCCGAGGACAGGGAACTATGGCTACACCTTC
NA	TRBV4-1	TRBJ2-1	NA	CASSQPPYNEQFF	TGCGCCAGCAGCCAACCGCCCTACAATGAGCAGTTCTTC
NA	TRBV7-9	TRBJ2-7	once	CASSLDDHYEQYF	TGTGCCAGCAGCTTAGATGACCACTACGAGCAGTACTTC
TRBD2	TRBV18	TRBJ2-3	NA	CASSPQTGTSGSSGTDTQYF	TGTGCCAGCTCACCACAAACCGGGACTAGCGGGAGTTCTGGCACAGATACGCAGTATTTT
TRBD2	TRBV7-9	TRBJ2-7	NA	CASSLRLADEQYF	TGTGCCAGCAGCTTGCGACTAGCTGATGAGCAGTACTTC
NA	TRBV19	TRBJ2-7	few	CASGGNSYEQYF	TGTGCCAGCGGGGGCAACTCCTACGAGCAGTACTTC